The entry that follows covers one T cell receptor beta chain sequence. Its antigen is undetermined. Per germline, CDR1 GTSNPN and CDR2 SVGIG (reference sequence). CDR3 length: 15 amino acids. The V gene lost 1 base and the J gene lost 4 bases, with 14 bases spanning the gap. This specimen belongs to a study of spatial heterogeneity in lung cancer. Study-level background: The study observed each unique TCR and UMI combination more than ten times on average in raw reads.

Study-wide findings and caveats: Among blood samples, ubiquitous expanded tumor TCRs appeared more at resection than at follow-up.

A unique molecular identifier was carried by every single TCR cDNA molecule. A single record per CDR3 protein comes from TCRdb applying MiXCR to the 5' RACE reads. The profile shows more than 65,000 distinct CDR3 sequences, around 12% of them singletons. Time point noted: sample taken at primary tumor resection. The authors sequenced whole RNA from tumor, nontumor lung or frozen PBMC without sorting. Donation came from approximately 69 patients with untreated early-stage non-small cell lung cancer. The sample consisted of PBMCs, taken at surgery. The sequence derives from a male donor with early-stage non-small cell lung cancer. V is TRBV30 and J is TRBJ1-5; D gene unclear. The CDR3 nucleotides read TGTGCCTGGAGTGCCCCCAGGACCCGTAATCAGCCCCAGCATTTT. This gives the protein CAWSAPRTRNQPQHF.